The 12 T cell receptor beta chains listed next were all sequenced from one sample in a study of breast tumors, draining lymph nodes, adjacent tissues. The lymph nodes were axillary draining lymph nodes from breast cancer patients. TCRdb re-analysed the multiplex PCR reads in MiXCR, keeping a single row per CDR3 protein. In the table there are tens of thousands of distinct CDR3 sequences, 25% to 35% of which are singletons. The sample comprised axillary lymph node tissue. The receptors shown here come from a female donor with breast cancer. Some clones in this sample may be carry-over from other donors' samples.

Regarding this clonotype: This may be a read error, as it is one base from a much larger clone. The chain combines TRBV5-6 with TRBJ2-4; D unresolved. Germline V CDR1 and CDR2: SGHDT, YYEEEE. V shed 0 bases and J shed 4 bases, with 20 bases lying between them. The CDR3 sequence is 18 residues long. The CDR3 nucleotides read TGTGCCAGCAGCTTGGCCCTCGCCCTGGGCGACCAAAAAAACATTCAGTACTTC. Residues: CASSLALALGDQKNIQYF.

This clonotype was observed many times. The chain links TRBV28 to TRBJ1-2; D possibly corresponds to TRBD1 (6 bases). CDR1 and CDR2 (germline): MDHEN, SYDVKM. The CDR3 length is 14 residues. Trimming stripped 3 bases from V and 2 bases from J, with 10 bases between. The CDR3 loop reads CASSFMGHNYGYTF. CDR3 coding DNA: TGTGCCAGCAGTTTCATGGGACACAACTATGGCTACACCTTC.

This clonotype was seen at least ten times. The gene calls are TRBV12-5 and TRBJ2-7; TRBD1 aligns across 9 bases. V was clipped by 3 bases and J by 3 bases; unmatched bases: 3. Looked up from germline, CDR1 is LGHNT and CDR2 is FRNRAP. This CDR3 has 14 residues. CDR3 sequence: CASGLGTGIYEQYF. In DNA, the CDR3 is TGTGCTAGTGGTTTAGGGACAGGGATCTACGAGCAGTACTTC.

This clonotype appeared many times. V usage is TRBV5-1 and J usage is TRBJ2-7; D not resolved. This CDR3 is 15 amino acids long. V lost 0 bases and J lost 1, with 11 bases in between. Looked up from germline, CDR1 is SGHRS and CDR2 is YFSETQ. The CDR3 spells CASSLEVFGSYEQYF. The CDR3 region has the DNA TGCGCCAGCAGCTTGGAGGTGTTCGGGTCCTACGAGCAGTACTTC.

In this sample, this clonotype turned up a few times. This chain joins TRBV5-8 and TRBJ1-1, with D unresolved. The CDR3 consists of 13 residues. Trimming stripped 6 bases from V and 5 bases from J, with 14 bases between. Germline V gene sequence: CDR1 SGHTS, CDR2 YDEGEE. CDR3 sequence reads: CASTPDGLTEAFF. The CDR3 nucleotides read TGTGCCAGCACCCCGGACGGGCTTACTGAAGCTTTCTTT.

A word on this clonotype: This could be a read error, since a much larger clone is one nucleotide away. This sequence joins TRBV4-1 and TRBJ2-1; no clear D. Looked up from germline, CDR1 is MGHRA and CDR2 is YSYEKL. Between the trimmed V and J ends, which lost 0 bases and 2 bases, there was a span of 8 bases. The CDR3 is 15 residues long. The CDR3: CASSQESPTYNEQFF. CDR3 coding DNA: TGCGCCAGCAGCCAAGAATCACCCACCTACAATGAGCAGTTCTTC.

As regards this clonotype: A much larger clonotype is one base distant, so this may be a read error. The CDR3 ends on some other residue instead of the conserved phenylalanine or tryptophan, so this is likely a read error. The chain carries TRBV9 and TRBJ2-1; maybe TRBD2 (5 bases). Germline V gene lookup returns CDR1 SGDLS and CDR2 YYNGEE. V lost 0 bases and J lost 7, with 8 bases in between. The CDR3 runs 13 residues. As DNA, the CDR3 is TGTGCCAGCAGCGTAGGAACGGGGAATGAGCAGTTCTCC. It encodes CASSVGTGNEQFS.

There are many counts of this clonotype. The chain employs TRBV7-9 and TRBJ2-5, with 7 bases identical to TRBD1. This CDR3 is built from 14 residues. Per the germline V gene, CDR1 is SEHNR and CDR2 is FQNEAQ (reference sequence). The trim removed 2 bases at V and 4 bases at J, leaving 4 bases unmatched. In nucleotides, the CDR3 is TGTGCCAGCAGCTTAAGGTCAGGGGGAGAGACCCAGTACTTC. This translates into CASSLRSGGETQYF. Complete variable domain (other parts from reference TRBV7-9 and TRBJ2-5): DTGVSQNPRHKITKRGQNVTFRCDPISEHNRLYWYRQTLGQGPEFLTYFQNEAQLEKSRLLSDRFSAERPKGSFSTLEIQRTEQGDSAMYLCASSLRSGGETQYFGPGTRLLVL.

Comment on this clonotype: This sequence may be a read error, since a much larger clone differs from it by one base. The rearrangement links TRBV12-3 or TRBV12-4 to TRBJ2-1, with a tentative D call TRBD2 (6 bases). CDR3 length: 14 amino acids. Trimming cost V 3 bases and J 9 bases, with 15 bases left between them. The DNA for the CDR3 is TGTGCCAGCAGTTTCGCGGGGTCAAGGGGTGAGCAGTTCTTC. This translates into CASSFAGSRGEQFF.

Turning to this clonotype: Lacking the conserved final phenylalanine or tryptophan, this CDR3 likely reflects a read error. The chain is built from TRBV20-1 and TRBJ1-2; 7 bases match TRBD1. V shed 3 bases, J shed 5 bases, and the junction held 15 bases outside the gene matches. Per germline, CDR1 DFQATT and CDR2 SNEGSKA (reference sequence). CDR3 size: 16 residues. As DNA, the CDR3 is TGCAGTGCTAGGGGGGGACAGCAAGTTTTGGGGTATGGCTACACCCTC. This sequence encodes CSARGGQQVLGYGYTL.

This clonotype was counted ten times or more. The chain recombines TRBV10-3 with TRBJ2-3; tentatively, D is TRBD2 (6 bases). V was shortened by 8 bases and J by 3 bases, with 12 bases between the two germline ends. The CDR3 length is 13 residues. The germline V gene has CDR1 ENHRY and CDR2 SYGVKD. CDR3 sequence reads: CAIGGGATDTQYF. CDR3 bases: TGTGCCATCGGAGGCGGGGCAACAGATACGCAGTATTTT.

This clonotype was seen at least ten times. The junction departs from germline at one end; a sequencing error may be responsible. The chain couples TRBV7-6 to TRBJ2-1, with 9 bases fitting TRBD2. The CDR3 spans 15 residues. Germline CDR1 is SGHVS and CDR2 is FNYEAQ. CDR3 region: CASSLGGRGYTEQFF. The CDR3 region has the DNA TGTGCCAGCAGCTTAGGCGGGAGGGGCTACACTGAGCAGTTCTTC.